This T cell receptor (beta chain) was sequenced during a study of blood T cell repertoires in COVID-19. The wider study: T cells, B-cell-depleted T cells, or PBMCs provided the cDNA or gDNA that served as material.

Here immunoSEQ multiplex PCR was the method, and the copy in TCRdb shows in-frame clones only, minus some. The sample consists of 140,000 to 150,000 clones, over 65% of them appearing once. Germline V lookup: CDR1 SGHVS, CDR2 FQNEAQ. This CDR3 spans 17 amino acids. The J segment lost 2 bases and the V segment lost 4 bases, leaving 11 bases of the junction unmatched. The TCR comes from a man aged 50 to 59 with acute or convalescent COVID-19. The V gene is TRBV7-8, the J gene TRBJ2-7, with 10 bases lining up with TRBD1. The material sequenced was peripheral blood. CDR3 loop: CASSSPWGTGATYEQYF. CDR3 bases: TGTGCCAGCAGCTCCCCCTGGGGGACAGGGGCTACCTACGAGCAGTACTTC.